The 26 T cell receptor beta chains in this list originate from one sample, sequenced in a study of blood T cell repertoires in COVID-19. Using immunoSEQ multiplex PCR, the repertoire was profiled, and TCRdb retains in-frame clones only, with some absent. The table has around 300,000 clones, 70% to 90% seen once. The source material was peripheral blood. These receptors were obtained from a woman between 65 and 79 years old with acute or convalescent COVID-19.

V gene TRBV11-2 combines with J gene TRBJ1-1; 9 bases fit TRBD1. Per the germline V gene, CDR1 is SGHAT and CDR2 is FQNNGV. Trimming cost V 3 bases and J 0 bases; bases outside gene matches: 8. The CDR3 is made up of 17 amino acids. CDR3 sequence (DNA): TGTGCCAGCAGCTTTCGGACCGGGACAGGGATGAACACTGAAGCTTTCTTT. Its protein product is CASSFRTGTGMNTEAFF. The variable domain in full, completed from reference TRBV11-2 and TRBJ1-1, reads EAGVAQSPRYKIIEKRQSVAFWCNPISGHATLYWYQQILGQGPKLLIQFQNNGVVDDSQLPKDRFSAERLKGVDSTLKIQPAKLEDSAVYLCASSFRTGTGMNTEAFFGQGTRLTVV.

This sequence joins TRBV10-3 and TRBJ1-1; tentative D call: TRBD1 (6 bases). V dropped 6 bases and J dropped 4 bases, with 15 bases sitting between them. Germline loops: CDR1 ENHRY, CDR2 SYGVKD. The CDR3 length is 14 residues. CDR3 DNA sequence: TGTGCCATCAGGGTCCCAGGGGAGGGCACTGAAGCTTTCTTT. Protein: CAIRVPGEGTEAFF.

This chain links TRBV6-5 with TRBJ1-1, with D hard to call. Germline V lookup: CDR1 MNHEY, CDR2 SVGAGI. The CDR3 covers 14 residues. The V end lost 0 bases, the J end lost 8 bases, and 13 bases lay between the germline ends. The CDR3 DNA reads TGTGCCAGCAGTTACTCGTCATGGGCCTCAGAAGCTTTCTTT. It specifies CASSYSSWASEAFF.

The chain employs TRBV27 and TRBJ2-2, with D maybe TRBD1 (5 bases). The ends were cut back, 3 bases at V and 5 bases at J, with 10 bases in the middle. Per the germline V gene, CDR1 is MNHEY and CDR2 is SMNVEV (reference sequence). There are 14 residues in the CDR3. CDR3 amino acids: CASSFNQGTGELFF. The CDR3 coding sequence is TGTGCCAGCAGTTTTAATCAGGGAACCGGGGAGCTGTTTTTT.

The V and J genes are TRBV5-6 and TRBJ1-4; TRBD1 aligns across 7 bases. Germline V gene sequence: CDR1 SGHDT, CDR2 YYEEEE. CDR3 length: 15 residues. The junction had 8 bases not matched to a gene; V was cut back by 4 bases and J by 5 bases. The CDR3 DNA sequence: TGTGCCAGCAGCGCAACAGGGGATTTAAATGAAAAACTGTTTTTT. This gives the protein CASSATGDLNEKLFF.

Here the CDR3 DNA reads TGTGCCAGCAGCGGACAGGGACGACGAGCTTTCTTT. It yields the protein CASSGQGRRAFF. The genes are TRBV14 and TRBJ1-1; TRBD1 agrees at 8 bases. CDR1 SGHDN and CDR2 FVKESK come from the germline V gene. The CDR3 sequence is 12 residues long. V lost 5 bases to trimming and J lost 10 bases; unmatched junction nucleotides: 6.

The gene calls are TRBV21-1 and TRBJ2-2; TRBD1, the table's D call, was not compared with the DNA. TRBV21-1 is given as a pseudogene. This CDR3 is 19 amino acids long. For the CDR3, the DNA is TGTGCCAGCAGCAGGTGGAAAACCCGGGACAGGGGTGGTGGCGGGGAGCTGTTTTTT. Its protein is CASSRWKTRDRGGGGELFF.

This rearrangement joins TRBV12-3 or TRBV12-4 to TRBJ2-3; D uncertain. This CDR3 spans 13 amino acids. V was pared by 1 base and J by 4 bases, with 6 bases between. CDR3 loop: CASSLGLPDTQYF. CDR3 nucleotide sequence: TGTGCCAGCAGTTTAGGACTTCCAGATACGCAGTATTTT.

CDR3 residues: CASSHPGGSAVYGYTF. CDR3 nucleotides: TGTGCCAGCAGCCACCCAGGGGGCTCTGCGGTATATGGCTACACCTTC. The genes are TRBV3-1 (or the pseudogene TRBV3-2) and TRBJ1-2; 8 bases match TRBD1. Germline CDR1 and CDR2: LGHDT and YNNKEL (reference sequence). The J segment lost 5 bases and the V segment lost 3 bases, leaving 11 bases of the junction unmatched. The CDR3 sequence is 16 residues long.

This clone was detected a few times. The chain couples TRBV2 to TRBJ2-2; 10 bases are shared with TRBD2. The CDR3 covers 14 residues. Germline CDR1 reads SNHLY; CDR2 reads FYNNEI. The V segment lost 7 bases and the J segment 4 bases; nucleotides outside the gene matches: 3. The CDR3 region has the DNA TGTGCCAGCAAGCCTAGCGGGGGCACCGGGGAGCTGTTTTTT. Translation: CASKPSGGTGELFF.

The chain has TRBV4-1 and TRBJ1-1, with D tentatively TRBD1 (6 bases). The CDR3 is 15 amino acids. CDR1 MGHRA and CDR2 YSYEKL come from the germline V gene. Between the trimmed V and J ends, which lost 4 bases and 3 bases, there was a span of 15 bases. The CDR3 DNA is TGCGCCAGCAGCCGGGGGGAGGGGGTCGACACTGAAGCTTTCTTT. Translating it yields CASSRGEGVDTEAFF.

J is TRBJ1-1 and V is TRBV3-1 (or the pseudogene TRBV3-2); 7 bases are shared with TRBD1. Germline V gene lookup returns CDR1 LGHDT and CDR2 YNNKEL (reference sequence). CDR3 length equals 15 residues. After removal of 3 bases from V and 0 bases from J, the junction contained 4 bases not matched to a gene. The CDR3 bases are TGTGCCAGCAGCCATAGGGGGCTTATGAACACTGAAGCTTTCTTT. As protein: CASSHRGLMNTEAFF.

The chain uses TRBV5-1 and TRBJ1-5; D unclear. Trimming took off 1 base at V and 6 bases at J, with 8 bases between the two ends. The CDR3 runs to 13 residues. Germline lookup yields CDR1 SGHRS and CDR2 YFSETQ. CDR3 DNA sequence: TGCGCCAGCAGCTTGTATGTCGGTCAGCCCCAGCATTTT. Its protein product is CASSLYVGQPQHF.

The chain links TRBV3-1 (or the pseudogene TRBV3-2) to TRBJ1-5; the D gene is possibly TRBD1 (5 bases). V was trimmed by 5 bases and J by 1 base, leaving 9 bases between them. CDR3 length equals 14 residues. Germline assignment: CDR1 LGHDT and CDR2 YNNKEL (reference sequence). Here the CDR3 DNA reads TGTGCCAGCAGCTACCGACAGAGCAATCAGCCCCAGCATTTT. Encoded protein: CASSYRQSNQPQHF.

V usage is TRBV5-6 and J usage is TRBJ1-2, with 7 bases matching TRBD1. Germline assignment: CDR1 SGHDT and CDR2 YYEEEE. J was trimmed by 4 bases and V by 4 bases; bases with no gene match: 7. The CDR3 spans 14 residues. Written as DNA, the CDR3 is TGTGCCAGCAGCCCGACAGGGAACTTCTATGGCTACACCTTC. Encoded protein: CASSPTGNFYGYTF.

The CDR3 DNA reads TGTGCCAGCAGCTATAGCCGAGGGATCACTGAAGCTTTCTTT. It codes for CASSYSRGITEAFF. V usage is TRBV6-6 and J usage is TRBJ1-1, with D unclear. The CDR3 length is 14 residues. Trimming stripped 6 bases from V and 4 bases from J, with 15 bases between. From germline, CDR1 is MNHNY and CDR2 SVGAGI (reference sequence).

The genes are TRBV5-5 and TRBJ2-4, with TRBD2 identical over 8 bases. CDR1 is SGHKS and CDR2 is YYEKEE in the germline V gene (reference sequence). V trimming: 6 bases; J trimming: 5 bases; junction bases outside the gene matches: 4. CDR3 size: 13 residues. The CDR3, as DNA: TGTGCCAGCAAAAGAGCGGGGGAAAACATTCAGTACTTC. Translation gives CASKRAGENIQYF. Full variable domain (outside the CDR3, taken from reference TRBV5-5 and TRBJ2-4): DAGVTQSPTHLIKTRGQQVTLRCSPISGHKSVSWYQQVLGQGPQFIFQYYEKEERGRGNFPDRFSARQFPNYSSELNVNALLLGDSALYLCASKRAGENIQYFGAGTRLSVL.

The chain joins TRBV3-1 (or the pseudogene TRBV3-2) to TRBJ1-1; D remains ambiguous. Germline V gene sequence: CDR1 LGHDT, CDR2 YNNKEL (reference sequence). CDR3 size: 13 residues. V was cut by 2 bases and J by 8 bases, with 12 bases left in between. The CDR3 coding sequence is TGTGCCAGCAGCCAAATTCAAGCGTCGGAAGCTTTCTTT. It is translated as CASSQIQASEAFF.

This rearrangement joins TRBV5-4 to TRBJ2-3, with a possible D match to TRBD2 (6 bases). The CDR3 consists of 17 residues. CDR1 SGHNT and CDR2 YYREEE come from the germline V gene (reference sequence). V lost 4 bases and J lost 4, with 22 bases in between. The DNA for the CDR3 is TGTGCCAGCAGCGGGCGGGAACGACCCCTCCGGGCAGATACGCAGTATTTT. Amino acids: CASSGRERPLRADTQYF.

This sequence joins TRBV2 and TRBJ2-1; D is perhaps TRBD2 (7 bases). Germline values: CDR1 SNHLY, CDR2 FYNNEI. This CDR3 spans 13 amino acids. DNA of the CDR3: TGTGCAGGGAGGGGGAGCTCCTACAATGAGCAGTTCTTC. It specifies CAGRGSSYNEQFF.

The chain recombines TRBV5-1 with TRBJ2-7, with TRBD1 identical over 7 bases. This CDR3 region has 14 residues. Trimming took 1 base from V and 4 from J; bases not matched to a gene: 5. Germline V gene lookup returns CDR1 SGHRS and CDR2 YFSETQ. The CDR3 here is CASSLTGTEYEQYF. In nucleotides, the CDR3 is TGCGCCAGCAGCTTGACCGGGACAGAGTACGAGCAGTACTTC.

The chain has TRBV9 and TRBJ2-1; 11 positions agree with TRBD2. The CDR3 consists of 18 residues. The junction had 15 bases not matched to a gene; V was cut back by 4 bases and J by 6 bases. Germline values: CDR1 SGDLS, CDR2 YYNGEE. The CDR3 DNA reads as TGTGCCAGCAGCCCCCACTGGGGGAGACTAGCGGGGAGCAATGAGCAGTTCTTC. It codes for CASSPHWGRLAGSNEQFF.

The CDR3, as DNA: TGTGCCAGCAGTGGGGCGGGGCGGAGGGCTGAAGCTTTCTTT. Translation gives CASSGAGRRAEAFF. This sequence joins TRBV7-9 and TRBJ1-1; D possibly corresponds to TRBD1 (5 bases). Trimming cost V 6 bases and J 6 bases, with 17 bases left between them. CDR1 is SEHNR and CDR2 is FQNEAQ in the germline V gene (reference sequence). There are 14 residues in the CDR3.

This chain connects TRBV2 to TRBJ1-4, with 8 nucleotides matching TRBD1. The V gene end was trimmed by 6 bases and the J gene end by 8 bases; junction bases not matched to a gene: 11. CDR3 size: 15 residues. The germline gives CDR1 SNHLY, CDR2 FYNNEI. The CDR3 spells CASRPQGAVVEKLFF. Here the CDR3 DNA reads TGTGCCAGCAGGCCTCAGGGGGCCGTGGTCGAAAAACTGTTTTTT.

V gene TRBV27 combines with J gene TRBJ1-6; D unresolved. The CDR3 spans 18 residues. The germline CDR1 and CDR2 sequences are MNHEY and SMNVEV (reference sequence). V lost 4 bases and J 0 bases, leaving 16 bases between the germline ends. The CDR3 region is CASSSRSFPGSYNSPLHF. In nucleotides, the CDR3 is TGTGCCAGCAGTTCCAGGTCATTCCCAGGCTCCTATAATTCACCCCTCCACTTT.

This clone has only one observation. The chain employs TRBV18 and TRBJ1-1; possibly TRBD1 for D (5 bases). The CDR3 runs to 14 residues. Germline V gives CDR1 KGHSH, CDR2 LQKENI. V lost 3 bases and J 4 bases, leaving 12 bases between the germline ends. CDR3 region: CASSPELGGTEAFF. As DNA, the CDR3 is TGTGCCAGCTCACCGGAGCTCGGGGGCACTGAAGCTTTCTTT. The full variable domain, rest sourced from reference TRBV18 and TRBJ1-1, is NAGVMQNPRHLVRRRGQEARLRCSPMKGHSHVYWYRQLPEEGLKFMVYLQKENIIDESGMPKERFSAEFPKEGPSILRIQQVVRGDSAAYFCASSPELGGTEAFFGQGTRLTVV.